The 17 T cell receptor beta chains listed next were all sequenced from one sample in a study of blood T cell repertoires in COVID-19. The method was immunoSEQ multiplex PCR; TCRdb's version includes in-frame clones alone and lacks a portion of them. The sample contains about 69,000 clones, 75% to 90% of which appear only once. Sequencing input: peripheral blood. The receptor source for this set is a human donor in a cohort sampled during active COVID-19.

In this sample, this clone turned up once. The rearrangement uses TRBV4-1 and TRBJ1-4, with TRBD1 as a possible D gene (5 bases). Per the germline V gene, CDR1 is MGHRA and CDR2 is YSYEKL. This CDR3 is 13 amino acids long. Trimming removed 8 bases from V and 11 bases from J, with 18 bases in between. The CDR3 DNA is TGCGCCAGCCTGGGAGGGCTAGGGGTGAAACTGTTTTTT. Translation gives CASLGGLGVKLFF.

The gene calls are TRBV9 and TRBJ2-2; D is possibly TRBD2 (6 bases). CDR3 length: 14 amino acids. Germline V gene data show CDR1 as SGDLS and CDR2 as YYNGEE. Trimming took 4 bases from V and 6 from J, leaving 13 bases between them. The CDR3 DNA reads TGTGCCAGCAGCTTCCAGGGACTCGCCGGGGAGCTGTTTTTT. Amino acids: CASSFQGLAGELFF.

This clone appeared a few times. The genes are TRBV7-2 and TRBJ1-4; D might be TRBD1 (6 bases). CDR3 length: 15 residues. Trimming shortened V by 2 bases and J by 6 bases, and 13 bases separated the two germline ends. The germline gives CDR1 SGHTA, CDR2 FQGNSA. The CDR3 loop reads CASSLTTGSYEKLFF. CDR3 nucleotide sequence: TGTGCCAGCAGCTTAACTACAGGGTCCTATGAAAAACTGTTTTTT.

This clone was seen more than once but under ten times. The chain employs TRBV2 and TRBJ1-5; 7 bases align to TRBD1. Per germline, CDR1 SNHLY and CDR2 FYNNEI. There are 14 residues in the CDR3. Trimming at V came to 4 bases and at J to 6 bases, leaving 6 bases not matched to a gene. The DNA for the CDR3 is TGTGCCAGCAGTGGACAGGGTTTAAGTCAGCCCCAGCATTTT. This encodes CASSGQGLSQPQHF.

The gene calls are TRBV7-2 and TRBJ1-6, with 8 positions matching TRBD1. Germline-derived CDR1 and CDR2 are SGHTA and FQGNSA. The CDR3 has 15 amino acids. Trimming took 5 bases from V and 9 from J; bases not matched to a gene: 9. CDR3 amino acids: CASSPQTGVSSPLHF. In DNA form, the CDR3 reads TGTGCCAGCAGCCCCCAGACAGGGGTGAGTTCACCCCTCCACTTT.

This clone was detected many times. J is TRBJ2-7 and V is TRBV4-1, with TRBD2 matching over 9 bases. V lost 0 bases and J lost 6; bases outside the gene matches: 3. Per germline, CDR1 MGHRA and CDR2 YSYEKL. The CDR3 has 14 amino acids. The CDR3 sequence: CASSQEASGVEQYF. CDR3 sequence (DNA): TGCGCCAGCAGCCAAGAGGCTAGCGGGGTCGAGCAGTACTTC.

This clone was seen once. The CDR3 protein is CASSTGQADSPLHF. The CDR3 coding sequence is TGTGCCAGCAGCACCGGACAGGCCGATTCACCCCTCCACTTT. V and J are TRBV9 and TRBJ1-6; TRBD1 matches 7 bases. CDR1 and CDR2 from the germline V gene are SGDLS and YYNGEE. Trimming at V came to 4 bases and at J to 8 bases, leaving 6 bases not matched to a gene. There are 14 residues in the CDR3.

This clone was found a few times. This rearrangement joins TRBV2 to TRBJ1-2; no definite D call. The V end was cut by 4 bases, the J end by 3 bases, with 12 bases between. The germline V gene encodes CDR1 SNHLY and CDR2 FYNNEI. The CDR3 totals 14 residues. The CDR3: CASSGGGTYYGYTF. The CDR3 region has the DNA TGTGCCAGCAGTGGGGGAGGCACCTACTATGGCTACACCTTC.

This clone appeared a single time. The chain recombines TRBV11-2 with TRBJ2-7; TRBD2 matches at 12 bases. Germline V gives CDR1 SGHAT, CDR2 FQNNGV. The trim removed 5 bases at V and 2 bases at J, leaving 4 bases unmatched. The CDR3 runs to 15 residues. For the CDR3, the DNA is TGTGCCAGCAGCACTGGACTAGCGGGGCCCTACGAGCAGTACTTC. Translating it yields CASSTGLAGPYEQYF.

The chain links TRBV5-8 to TRBJ1-5; no firm D call. The germline gives CDR1 SGHTS, CDR2 YDEGEE. The V end lost 5 bases, the J end lost 4 bases, and 10 bases lay between the germline ends. The length of the CDR3 is 13 residues. CDR3 sequence reads: CASSFRPNQPQHF. For the CDR3, the DNA is TGTGCCAGCAGTTTCCGTCCTAATCAGCCCCAGCATTTT.

The table lists this clone with a count of one. The CDR3 region is CASSLGTVSYEQYF. In DNA, the CDR3 is TGTGCCAGCAGCTTAGGGACAGTTAGCTACGAGCAGTACTTC. The chain couples TRBV7-2 to TRBJ2-7; D might be TRBD1 (6 bases). Trimming pared 1 base from V and 3 bases from J, leaving 10 bases between. The germline CDR1 and CDR2 sequences are SGHTA and FQGNSA. The CDR3 has 14 residues.

The rearrangement joins TRBV7-2 to TRBJ1-2; unclear D gene. The V end lost 4 bases, the J end lost 2 bases, and 11 bases lay between the germline ends. Germline-derived CDR1 and CDR2 are SGHTA and FQGNSA. The CDR3 is 14 amino acids. The chain's CDR3 is CASSSPGWNYGYTF. DNA of the CDR3: TGTGCCAGCAGCTCCCCCGGGTGGAACTATGGCTACACCTTC. The variable domain in full, completed from reference TRBV7-2 and TRBJ1-2, reads GAGVSQSPSNKVTEKGKDVELRCDPISGHTALYWYRQSLGQGLEFLIYFQGNSAPDKSGLPSDRFSAERTGGSVSTLTIQRTQQEDSAVYLCASSSPGWNYGYTFGSGTRLTVV.

The V call is TRBV29-1, the J call TRBJ2-1; 12 bases are shared with TRBD2. The CDR3 is 14 residues long. Germline V gene lookup returns CDR1 SQVTM and CDR2 ANQGSEA. V shed 6 bases, J shed 9 bases, and the junction held 9 bases outside the gene matches. The CDR3 here is CSVLRTSGVSEQFF. DNA of the CDR3: TGCAGCGTCCTCAGGACTAGCGGGGTGAGTGAGCAGTTCTTC.

V and J are TRBV5-1 and TRBJ1-1; 9 bases fit TRBD1. V trimming: 0 bases; J trimming: 7 bases; junction bases outside the gene matches: 7. Germline CDR1 is SGHRS and CDR2 is YFSETQ. This CDR3 spans 15 amino acids. CDR3 nucleotides: TGCGCCAGCAGCTTGGACGGGACAGGGAAAATTGAAGCTTTCTTT. Translation gives CASSLDGTGKIEAFF.

This clone was found once. This chain uses TRBV4-1 with TRBJ2-3; 13 bases are shared with TRBD2. The CDR3 runs to 16 residues. V lost 3 bases to trimming and J lost 3 bases; unmatched junction nucleotides: 3. Germline CDR1 and CDR2: MGHRA and YSYEKL. The CDR3 sequence is CASSQKTSGGTDTQYF. The CDR3 DNA reads TGCGCCAGCAGCCAGAAGACTAGCGGGGGGACAGATACGCAGTATTTT.

The chain combines TRBV19 with TRBJ1-2; D remains unclear. The CDR3 loop spans 14 amino acids. In germline, CDR1 is LNHDA, CDR2 SQIVND (reference sequence). With 6 bases removed from V and 4 bases from J, the gap between germline ends came to 15 bases. The CDR3 nucleotides read TGTGCCAGTAGCCAATCGGGAGTTTCCTATGGCTACACCTTC. This translates into CASSQSGVSYGYTF.

The chain joins TRBV7-2 to TRBJ2-1, with TRBD1 matching over 9 bases. The CDR3 runs 15 residues. CDR1 and CDR2 from the germline V gene are SGHTA and FQGNSA. V was pared by 5 bases and J by 5 bases, with 7 bases of the junction left unmatched. CDR3 bases: TGTGCCAGCAGCGCCCCGACAGGGGGTAACAATGAGCAGTTCTTC. Encoded protein: CASSAPTGGNNEQFF.